Shown below are 26 T cell receptor beta chains from a single sample sequenced in a study of blood T cell repertoires in COVID-19. Sequencing used immunoSEQ multiplex PCR; TCRdb keeps in-frame clones, though not all of them. The data show roughly 40,000 clones, roughly 84% seen once. Sequenced: peripheral blood. The receptors were gathered from an elderly woman with acute or convalescent COVID-19.

The genes are TRBV18 and TRBJ2-1; D possibly corresponds to TRBD1 (6 bases). Trimming took off 4 bases at V and 4 bases at J, with 14 bases between the two ends. Germline V gene sequence: CDR1 KGHSH, CDR2 LQKENI. The CDR3 spans 15 residues. CDR3 sequence reads: CASSQQGNHYNEQFF. CDR3 nucleotides: TGTGCCAGCTCACAACAGGGAAATCATTACAATGAGCAGTTCTTC.

The chain employs TRBV4-1 and TRBJ2-1; 10 bases are shared with TRBD2. The CDR3 totals 15 residues. CDR1 is MGHRA and CDR2 is YSYEKL in the germline V gene. Germline trimming cut 4 bases from V and 6 bases from J; bases unmatched to any gene: 6. In DNA, the CDR3 is TGCGCCAGCAGCCCCGGGACTAGCGCTATCAATGAGCAGTTCTTC. This encodes CASSPGTSAINEQFF.

The chain carries TRBV10-3 and TRBJ2-2; 9 nucleotides line up with TRBD2. The ends lost 6 bases at V and 9 bases at J; junction bases unmatched: 17. The CDR3 contains 17 residues. Germline V gene lookup returns CDR1 ENHRY and CDR2 SYGVKD. CDR3 in DNA: TGTGCCATCAGGAAATCACCACCTAGCGGGGCTGACCGGGAGCTGTTTTTT. Protein: CAIRKSPPSGADRELFF.

This clone is a singleton in its sample. This rearrangement joins TRBV5-1 to TRBJ1-4; D gene uncertain. CDR3 size: 15 residues. V gave up 4 bases and J gave up 5 bases, with 15 bases separating them. The germline gives CDR1 SGHRS, CDR2 YFSETQ. CDR3 sequence (DNA): TGCGCCAGCAGCACCTCCCTAGCCCCAAATGAAAAACTGTTTTTT. Translated: CASSTSLAPNEKLFF.

The chain joins TRBV7-7 to TRBJ2-1, with 8 bases aligning to TRBD2. CDR1 and CDR2 from the germline V gene are SSHAT and FNYEAQ (reference sequence). The CDR3 sequence is 15 residues long. The ends lost 3 bases at V and 2 bases at J; junction bases unmatched: 3. The DNA for the CDR3 is TGTGCCAGCAGCTTTGAACTAGCGGCCTACAATGAGCAGTTCTTC. It is translated as CASSFELAAYNEQFF.

This rearrangement joins TRBV28 to TRBJ2-7, with D possibly being TRBD1 (5 bases). Germline V CDR1 and CDR2: MDHEN, SYDVKM. The CDR3 is made up of 13 amino acids. Trimming shortened V by 4 bases and J by 2 bases, and 9 bases separated the two germline ends. CDR3: CASSSDSTYEQYF. DNA of the CDR3: TGTGCCAGCAGTTCCGACAGTACCTACGAGCAGTACTTC.

CDR3 region: CASSVKSAGISNGYTF. The CDR3 bases are TGTGCCAGCAGCGTTAAGTCGGCAGGGATTTCGAATGGCTACACCTTC. V usage is TRBV3-1 (or the pseudogene TRBV3-2) and J usage is TRBJ1-2; a possible D gene is TRBD1 (5 bases). The CDR3 loop spans 16 amino acids. Trimming took off 5 bases at V and 6 bases at J, with 22 bases between the two ends. Germline CDR1 LGHDT, CDR2 YNNKEL (reference sequence).

The CDR3 DNA is TGTGCCAGCAGCGCTAAGCCAGGGTCCGGCGGCTACACCTTC. Protein sequence: CASSAKPGSGGYTF. V is TRBV2 and J is TRBJ1-2; possible D gene TRBD1, 5 bases. Trimming removed 6 bases at V and 8 bases at J, with 19 bases between. Germline CDR1 is SNHLY and CDR2 is FYNNEI. CDR3 length equals 14 residues.

The CDR3 DNA reads TGTGCCACGGGGACAGGGGAGAGCTACGAGCAGTACTTC. It is translated as CATGTGESYEQYF. The chain combines TRBV24-1 with TRBJ2-7; TRBD1 agrees at 10 bases. Trimming cost V 10 bases and J 3 bases; bases outside gene matches: 5. The length of the CDR3 is 13 residues. Germline assignment: CDR1 KGHDR and CDR2 SFDVKD.

The chain combines TRBV5-1 with TRBJ2-1; D call uncertain. This CDR3 comprises 15 residues. The ends were cut back, 0 bases at V and 10 bases at J, with 17 bases in the middle. From germline, CDR1 is SGHRS and CDR2 YFSETQ. The CDR3 DNA is TGCGCCAGCAGCTTGGATCCCCCGCCGGGTGTGGAGCAGTTCTTC. Translating gives CASSLDPPPGVEQFF.

The genes are TRBV6-5 and TRBJ1-6; 10 bases are shared with TRBD1. The trim removed 4 bases at V and 5 bases at J, leaving 2 bases unmatched. Germline values: CDR1 MNHEY, CDR2 SVGAGI. The CDR3 has 15 residues. CDR3 nucleotide sequence: TGTGCCAGCAGTTTAGGGACAGGGGATAATTCACCCCTCCACTTT. Amino acid sequence: CASSLGTGDNSPLHF.

This chain links TRBV10-3 with TRBJ1-1, with 11 bases that match TRBD1. This CDR3 spans 14 amino acids. V was clipped by 5 bases and J by 9 bases; unmatched bases: 8. From germline, CDR1 is ENHRY and CDR2 SYGVKD. CDR3 sequence (DNA): TGTGCCATCAGTCCCGGACAGGGGGCGACTAAAGCTTTCTTT. Residues: CAISPGQGATKAFF.

The V call is TRBV3-1 (or the pseudogene TRBV3-2), the J call TRBJ1-2, with 7 nucleotides matching TRBD1. Germline assignment: CDR1 LGHDT and CDR2 YNNKEL (reference sequence). The junction had 7 bases not matched to a gene; V was cut back by 1 base and J by 8 bases. CDR3 length: 14 residues. CDR3 sequence (DNA): TGTGCCAGCAGCCAAGTGGAAACAGGGGCCGGCTACACCTTC. Amino acids: CASSQVETGAGYTF.

This clone was counted between two and nine times. The chain recombines TRBV3-1 (or the pseudogene TRBV3-2) with TRBJ2-7; D is undetermined. CDR1 LGHDT and CDR2 YNNKEL come from the germline V gene (reference sequence). The ends were cut back, 5 bases at V and 2 bases at J, with 13 bases in the middle. The CDR3 is 14 residues long. CDR3 nucleotides: TGTGCCAGCAGCTCAAGCCGAAACCCCTACGAGCAGTACTTC. Translating gives CASSSSRNPYEQYF.

The chain recombines TRBV4-1 with TRBJ2-1, with 8 bases identical to TRBD2. The CDR3 runs to 15 residues. The ends lost 3 bases at V and 9 bases at J; junction bases unmatched: 10. The germline V gene has CDR1 MGHRA and CDR2 YSYEKL. The chain's CDR3 is CASSQGRAGDSEQFF. The DNA of the CDR3 is TGCGCCAGCAGCCAGGGTAGAGCGGGAGATAGTGAGCAGTTCTTC.

This chain joins TRBV12-3 or TRBV12-4 and TRBJ1-4; possible D gene TRBD1, 5 bases. This CDR3 region has 13 residues. Trimming shortened V by 8 bases and J by 0 bases, and 7 bases separated the two germline ends. The CDR3 loop is CASGHTTNEKLFF. The CDR3 nucleotides read TGTGCCAGCGGACATACAACTAATGAAAAACTGTTTTTT.

The V gene is TRBV3-1 (or the pseudogene TRBV3-2), the J gene TRBJ2-7; 9 bases are a match to TRBD1. This CDR3 contains 15 residues. Unmatched junction bases numbered 11, after V lost 4 bases and J lost 7 bases. Germline assignment: CDR1 LGHDT and CDR2 YNNKEL (reference sequence). The CDR3 bases are TGTGCCAGCAGCCCAACAGGGGGCGCGAATAATGAGCAGTACTTC. It yields the protein CASSPTGGANNEQYF.

This clone was picked up a small number of times. V and J are TRBV29-1 and TRBJ2-3; D is unclear. V was shortened by 5 bases and J by 4 bases, with 10 bases between the two germline ends. Germline CDR1 is SQVTM and CDR2 is ANQGSEA. The CDR3 runs 12 residues. CDR3 protein: CSVTQGADTQYF. In DNA form, the CDR3 reads TGCAGCGTTACTCAAGGAGCAGATACGCAGTATTTT.

V usage is TRBV6-6 and J usage is TRBJ2-2; 10 bases map to TRBD1. V trimming: 10 bases; J trimming: 4 bases; junction bases outside the gene matches: 9. Looked up from germline, CDR1 is MNHNY and CDR2 is SVGAGI (reference sequence). This CDR3 spans 15 amino acids. The CDR3: CATQLRTGGTGELFF. For the CDR3, the DNA is TGTGCCACCCAGTTAAGGACAGGGGGCACCGGGGAGCTGTTTTTT.

The V call is TRBV3-1 (or the pseudogene TRBV3-2), the J call TRBJ2-7, with a possible D match to TRBD2 (6 bases). The CDR3 totals 12 residues. Germline V gives CDR1 LGHDT, CDR2 YNNKEL (reference sequence). Trimming cost V 3 bases and J 6 bases, with 9 bases left between them. The CDR3, as DNA: TGTGCCAGCAGCCACCAGGGACTCGAGCAGTACTTC. Translation gives CASSHQGLEQYF.

This clone was picked up one time. V usage is TRBV5-6 and J usage is TRBJ2-1, with 10 bases lining up with TRBD2. Germline values: CDR1 SGHDT, CDR2 YYEEEE. J lost 3 bases, V lost 4 bases, and 4 bases had no gene match. This CDR3 is 15 amino acids long. The CDR3 sequence: CASSPGLANYNEQFF. The CDR3 bases are TGTGCCAGCAGCCCGGGACTAGCGAACTACAATGAGCAGTTCTTC.

The chain links TRBV12-3 or TRBV12-4 to TRBJ1-2; perhaps TRBD1 as D (5 bases). V was clipped by 5 bases and J by 4 bases, with 11 bases between them. The CDR3 consists of 13 residues. CDR3 DNA sequence: TGTGCCAGCAGTCCCGACAGAACCTATGGCTACACCTTC. Translating gives CASSPDRTYGYTF.

The J gene is TRBJ2-1, the V gene TRBV18; possible D gene TRBD1, 5 bases. Per the germline V gene, CDR1 is KGHSH and CDR2 is LQKENI. The germline V and J ends were trimmed by 2 bases and 5 bases, with 7 bases remaining between them. The CDR3 spans 13 residues. The CDR3 DNA is TGTGCCAGCTCACCAGAACAGGACAATGAGCAGTTCTTC. This codes for CASSPEQDNEQFF.

This clone was recorded only once. The chain recombines TRBV4-2 with TRBJ1-3; D is unclear. The germline gives CDR1 LGHNA, CDR2 YNFKEQ. Trimming took off 5 bases at V and 0 bases at J, with 11 bases between the two ends. The CDR3 spans 15 residues. DNA of the CDR3: TGTGCCAGCAGCGAGCTCGCGGTCTCTGGAAACACCATATATTTT. Translated: CASSELAVSGNTIYF.

This clone has only a few counts. The chain is built from TRBV2 and TRBJ2-7; D is possibly TRBD1 (6 bases). This CDR3 is built from 16 residues. Germline CDR1 and CDR2: SNHLY and FYNNEI. V gave up 6 bases and J gave up 1 base, with 19 bases separating them. The CDR3 coding sequence is TGTGCCAGCAGCTTAGCCCGACCGGGACATTCCTACGAGCAGTACTTC. Translated: CASSLARPGHSYEQYF. Full variable domain (missing parts from reference TRBV2 and TRBJ2-7): EPEVTQTPSHQVTQMGQEVILRCVPISNHLYFYWYRQILGQKVEFLVSFYNNEISEKSEIFDDQFSVERPDGSNFTLKIRSTKLEDSAMYFCASSLARPGHSYEQYFGPGTRLTVT.

The count of this clone is one. The chain joins TRBV7-9 to TRBJ2-2; D is undetermined. V lost 1 base, J lost 6 bases, and 12 bases lay in between. From germline, CDR1 is SEHNR and CDR2 FQNEAQ (reference sequence). This CDR3 contains 15 residues. CDR3 protein: CASSLGQVSAGELFF. The CDR3 coding sequence is TGTGCCAGCAGCTTAGGGCAGGTCTCGGCCGGGGAGCTGTTTTTT.